These 9 T cell receptor beta chains came from one sample sequenced in a study of glioma-infiltrating T cells (dated by TCRdb to 2016 to 2017). This sample was sequenced with an Illumina MiSeq. The iRepertoire nested amplicon-rescue multiplex PCR (arm-PCR) platform was used to amplify TCR alpha and beta CDR3 regions from RNA. The public reads were quality trimmed at Q25 with fastp and then assembled into clones with MiXCR by TCRdb, keeping productive beta chains. Every entry covers one CDR3 protein and lists the most common genes and DNA from its rows. The sample has about 380,000 distinct CDR3 sequences on record, roughly two fifths of them singletons. Together, the top ten hold approximately 12% of the sample. Sequenced sample: glioma tissue, nonneoplastic brain tissue, or PBMCs (not recorded which). All receptors come from a human donor with low-grade glioma or glioblastoma, undergoing nonglioma brain surgery, or in good health (not recorded which).

The genes are TRBV6-1 and TRBJ2-3; TRBD2 agrees at 10 bases. CDR1 and CDR2 from the germline V gene are MNHNS and SASEGT. This CDR3 is built from 15 residues. In nucleotides, the CDR3 is TGTGTTAGCAGTTCTATACTAGCGGGACCAGATACGCAGTATTTT. It yields the protein CVSSSILAGPDTQYF.

The chain carries TRBV6-6 and TRBJ2-7, with D perhaps matching TRBD2 (5 bases). CDR3 length: 13 residues. The germline V gene has CDR1 MNHNY and CDR2 SVGAGI (reference sequence). V gave up 2 bases and J gave up 6 bases, with 11 bases separating them. DNA of the CDR3: TGTGCCAGCAGTTACAACTCTCGGGGCGAGCAGTACTTC. Its protein is CASSYNSRGEQYF.

A word on this clonotype: A much larger clone sits a single nucleotide away, making a read error possible. This sequence joins TRBV20-1 and TRBJ2-7; D might be TRBD1 (6 bases). The germline CDR1 and CDR2 sequences are DFQATT and SNEGSKA (reference sequence). Deletions cut 1 base from V and 6 bases from J, with 7 bases between. CDR3 size: 11 residues. The CDR3 nucleotides are TGCAGTGCTAGAGTCAGGGGCGAGCAGTACTTC. This sequence encodes CSARVRGEQYF.

This clonotype is a singleton in its sample. At one end, the junction sequence differs from germline, possibly due to a read error. V usage is TRBV6-6 and J usage is TRBJ2-1; D is perhaps TRBD2 (5 bases). There are 12 residues in the CDR3. The germline gives CDR1 MNHNY, CDR2 SVGAGI (reference sequence). The CDR3 spells CASSCNSDEQFF. DNA for the CDR3: TGTGCCAGCAGTTGTAATAGCGATGAACAGTTCTTC.

About this clonotype itself: A much larger clone differs from this one at a single base, so this may be a read error. The rearrangement uses TRBV27 and TRBJ2-1; possibly TRBD2 for D (5 bases). Germline loops: CDR1 MNHEY, CDR2 SMNVEV (reference sequence). V lost 5 bases and J 6 bases, leaving 11 bases between the germline ends. The CDR3 has 13 residues. The CDR3 is CASSPSSSNEQFF. In DNA form, the CDR3 reads TGTGCCAGCAGTCCCTCTAGCAGCAATGAGCAGTTCTTC.

Notes on this clonotype: One base away lies a much larger clone, so this may be a sequencing read error. The chain links TRBV6-2 or TRBV6-3 to TRBJ2-2; D is undetermined. The germline CDR1 and CDR2 sequences are MNHEY and SVGEGT. There are 13 residues in the CDR3. CDR3 amino acids: CACSFENGGELFF. In nucleotides, the CDR3 is TGTGCCTGCAGCTTCGAGAATGGCGGGGAGCTGTTTTTT.

The rearrangement links TRBV5-1 to TRBJ2-3; D remains ambiguous. The CDR3 covers 13 residues. The V end was cut by 0 bases, the J end by 6 bases, with 8 bases between. Germline V gene sequence: CDR1 SGHRS, CDR2 YFSETQ. The CDR3 is CASSLENLDTQYF. In nucleotides, the CDR3 is TGCGCCAGCAGCTTGGAAAATCTGGATACGCAGTATTTT.

This chain joins TRBV4-2 and TRBJ2-3; D may be TRBD2 (6 bases). V dropped 0 bases and J dropped 4 bases, with 17 bases sitting between them. Germline lookup yields CDR1 LGHNA and CDR2 YNFKEQ. CDR3 length equals 17 residues. The CDR3 is CASSQEEGLRSPDTQYF. CDR3 sequence (DNA): TGTGCCAGCAGCCAAGAAGAGGGACTCCGGAGCCCAGATACGCAGTATTTT.

Regarding this clonotype: A read error is possible here, since a much larger clone lies one base away. V gene TRBV27 combines with J gene TRBJ2-1; D not certain. The germline CDR1 and CDR2 sequences are MNHEY and SMNVEV (reference sequence). This CDR3 is 17 amino acids long. V was pared by 3 bases and J by 0 bases, with 15 bases between. CDR3 in amino acids: CASSLVWLASSYNEQFF. CDR3 bases: TGTGCCAGCAGTTTGGTCTGGCTCGCCAGCTCCTACAATGAGCAGTTCTTC.